This note documents a single T cell receptor beta chain sequence. This sample was taken from a study of OX40 agonist ivuxolimab in advanced cancers. Profiling relied on immunoSEQ multiplex PCR, and the TCRdb table lists in-frame clones only, not all of them. The sample yields roughly 86,000 clones, 75% to 95% seen once. This CDR3 spans 13 amino acids. Trimming left V 5 bases short and J 6 bases short, with 8 bases between. Germline assignment: CDR1 SGHNT and CDR2 YENEEA. V and J are TRBV11-3 and TRBJ1-6, with D uncertain. The receptor was derived from an adult with an advanced solid tumor such as melanoma, head and neck, liver or kidney cancer. This sample comprised CD4+ or CD8+ T cells sorted from blood, obtained in a trial of the OX40 agonist ivuxolimab. The CDR3 spells CASSPNINSPLHF. CDR3 in DNA: TGTGCCAGCAGCCCAAATATTAATTCACCCCTCCACTTT.